What follows are 8 T cell receptor beta chains derived from one specimen sequenced in a study of identifying expanded T cells in peripheral blood. Profiling relied on immunoSEQ multiplex PCR, and the TCRdb table lists in-frame clones only, not all of them. The data show around 100,000 clones, approximately 88% seen once. The sequenced material came from blood. These receptors all come from a person between 18 and 75 years old in good health.

The V and J genes are TRBV5-3 and TRBJ1-4; D unresolved. TRBV5-3 is recorded as an ORF, its role being uncertain. The CDR3 contains 14 residues. Between the trimmed V and J ends, which lost 1 base and 7 bases, there was a span of 11 bases. CDR3 bases: TGTGCCAGAAGCTTGCGGGGTCCTTGTGAAAAACTGTTTTTT. Translation: CARSLRGPCEKLFF.

The rearrangement uses TRBV11-2 and TRBJ2-7, with D unclear. The CDR3 runs to 12 residues. Germline V gives CDR1 SGHAT, CDR2 FQNNGV. With 3 bases removed from V and 7 bases from J, the gap between germline ends came to 10 bases. The CDR3 DNA is TGTGCCAGCAGCTTGGGATCTTGGGAGCAGTACTTC. It specifies CASSLGSWEQYF.

This clone was recorded a few times. The chain employs TRBV4-1 and TRBJ1-1; no reliable D call. This CDR3 spans 15 amino acids. V was trimmed by 1 base and J by 0 bases, leaving 9 bases between them. Germline CDR1 and CDR2: MGHRA and YSYEKL. CDR3 bases: TGCGCCAGCAGCCAAGGGGAACGGATGAACACTGAAGCTTTCTTT. It yields the protein CASSQGERMNTEAFF.

This clone was seen just once. J is TRBJ1-1 and V is TRBV29-1, with D perhaps matching TRBD1 (5 bases). Per the germline V gene, CDR1 is SQVTM and CDR2 is ANQGSEA. Trimming pared 4 bases from V and 0 bases from J, leaving 6 bases between. The CDR3 length is 12 residues. This CDR3 is CSVGQMNTEAFF. The CDR3 DNA reads as TGCAGCGTTGGACAGATGAACACTGAAGCTTTCTTT.

J is TRBJ1-5 and V is TRBV21-1; no check of the table's D call, TRBD1, against the DNA was made. TRBV21-1 is tagged as a pseudogene. CDR3 length: 18 residues. CDR3 sequence reads: CASTPRQGAIDSNQPQHF. CDR3 nucleotide sequence: TGTGCCAGCACCCCTCGACAGGGCGCCATCGATAGCAATCAGCCCCAGCATTTT.

The rearrangement joins TRBV6-6 to TRBJ1-4, with D possibly TRBD1 on 5 matching bases. Trimming cost V 2 bases and J 14 bases, with 12 bases left between them. CDR1 is MNHNY, CDR2 SVGAGI, per germline (reference sequence). There are 12 residues in the CDR3. CDR3 nucleotide sequence: TGTGCCAGCAGTTACGATGGGACCGGGCTGTTTTTT. Translation: CASSYDGTGLFF.

The rearrangement joins TRBV6-4 to TRBJ1-2; a weak D match, TRBD1 (6 bases). Per the germline V gene, CDR1 is MRHNA and CDR2 is SNTAGT. The CDR3 is 14 amino acids. Trimming took off 0 bases at V and 4 bases at J, with 9 bases between the two ends. In DNA form, the CDR3 reads TGTGCCAGCAGTGACTCGGGCAGGGGCTATGGCTACACCTTC. Protein product: CASSDSGRGYGYTF.

The rearrangement links TRBV7-9 to TRBJ2-3; 10 bases align to TRBD1. In germline, CDR1 is SEHNR, CDR2 FQNEAQ (reference sequence). The CDR3 covers 16 residues. V gave up 2 bases and J gave up 1 base; unmatched junction bases: 3. The CDR3 coding sequence is TGTGCCAGCAGCTTACACGGGACAGGGGGCACAGATACGCAGTATTTT. Translated, it gives CASSLHGTGGTDTQYF.